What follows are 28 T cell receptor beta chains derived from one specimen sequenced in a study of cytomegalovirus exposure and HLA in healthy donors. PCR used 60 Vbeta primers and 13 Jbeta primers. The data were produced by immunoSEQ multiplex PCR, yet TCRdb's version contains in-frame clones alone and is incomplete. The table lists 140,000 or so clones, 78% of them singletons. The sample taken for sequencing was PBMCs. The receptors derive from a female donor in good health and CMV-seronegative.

CDR3 region: CAWSGGQGAYEQYF. The CDR3 DNA reads TGTGCCTGGAGTGGCGGGCAGGGGGCGTACGAGCAGTACTTC. This chain connects TRBV30 to TRBJ2-7, with TRBD1 identical over 8 bases. This CDR3 has 14 residues. J lost 4 bases, V lost 1 base, and 6 bases had no gene match. Germline V gene lookup returns CDR1 GTSNPN and CDR2 SVGIG (reference sequence).

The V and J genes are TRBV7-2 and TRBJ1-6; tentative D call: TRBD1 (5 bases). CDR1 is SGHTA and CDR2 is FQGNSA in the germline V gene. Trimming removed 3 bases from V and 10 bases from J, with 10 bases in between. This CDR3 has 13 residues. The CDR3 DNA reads TGTGCCAGCAGCTTCGGGGGTGGCTCACCCCTCCACTTT. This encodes CASSFGGGSPLHF.

The CDR3, as DNA: TGTGCCAGCAGGAGGCCGGGACAGCTGAACACTGAAGCTTTCTTT. Protein: CASRRPGQLNTEAFF. The chain uses TRBV11-2 and TRBJ1-1; 7 bases fit TRBD1. This CDR3 comprises 15 residues. The V gene end was trimmed by 6 bases and the J gene end by 0 bases; junction bases not matched to a gene: 7. Germline loops: CDR1 SGHAT, CDR2 FQNNGV.

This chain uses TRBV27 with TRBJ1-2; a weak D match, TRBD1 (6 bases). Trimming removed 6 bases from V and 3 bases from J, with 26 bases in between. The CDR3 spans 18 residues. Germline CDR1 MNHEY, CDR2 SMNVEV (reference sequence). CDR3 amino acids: CASSFGDKVHRRYYGYTF. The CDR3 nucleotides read TGTGCCAGCAGCTTCGGGGACAAGGTACATCGGCGGTACTATGGCTACACCTTC.

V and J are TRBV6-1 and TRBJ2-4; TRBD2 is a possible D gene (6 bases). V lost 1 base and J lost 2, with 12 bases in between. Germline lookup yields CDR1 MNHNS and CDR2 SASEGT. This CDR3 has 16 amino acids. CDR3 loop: CASSEGGGRPKNIQYF. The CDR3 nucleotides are TGTGCCAGCAGTGAAGGCGGAGGGAGGCCCAAAAACATTCAGTACTTC.

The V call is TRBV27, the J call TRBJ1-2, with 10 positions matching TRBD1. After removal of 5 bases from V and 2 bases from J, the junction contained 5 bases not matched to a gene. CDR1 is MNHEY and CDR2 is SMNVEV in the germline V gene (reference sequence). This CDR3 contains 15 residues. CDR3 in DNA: TGTGCCAGCAGTCGTCGGACAGGGGGGAACTATGGCTACACCTTC. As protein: CASSRRTGGNYGYTF.

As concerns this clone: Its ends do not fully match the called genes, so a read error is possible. The CDR3 protein is CASSLELGAGDGYPF. The CDR3 DNA reads TGTGCCAGCAGCTTGGAGCTGGGGGCGGGGGATGGCTACCCCTTC. The chain recombines TRBV5-4 with TRBJ1-2, with D possibly being TRBD1 (6 bases). The CDR3 has 15 amino acids. Germline V lookup: CDR1 SGHNT, CDR2 YYREEE (reference sequence).

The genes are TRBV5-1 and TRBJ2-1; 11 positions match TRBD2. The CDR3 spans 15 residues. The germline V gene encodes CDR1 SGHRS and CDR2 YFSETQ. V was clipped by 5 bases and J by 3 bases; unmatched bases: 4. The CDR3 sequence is CASRNGTSGYNEQFF. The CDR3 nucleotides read TGCGCCAGCAGAAACGGGACTAGCGGCTACAATGAGCAGTTCTTC.

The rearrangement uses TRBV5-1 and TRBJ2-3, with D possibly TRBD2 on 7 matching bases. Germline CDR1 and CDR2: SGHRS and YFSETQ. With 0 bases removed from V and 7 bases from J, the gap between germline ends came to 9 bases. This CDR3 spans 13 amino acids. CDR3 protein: CASSLVRGHTQYF. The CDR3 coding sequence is TGCGCCAGCAGCTTGGTGCGGGGGCATACGCAGTATTTT. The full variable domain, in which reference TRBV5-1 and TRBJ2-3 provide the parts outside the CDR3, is KAGVTQTPRYLIKTRGQQVTLSCSPISGHRSVSWYQQTPGQGLQFLFEYFSETQRNKGNFPGRFSGRQFSNSRSEMNVSTLELGDSALYLCASSLVRGHTQYFGPGTRLTVL.

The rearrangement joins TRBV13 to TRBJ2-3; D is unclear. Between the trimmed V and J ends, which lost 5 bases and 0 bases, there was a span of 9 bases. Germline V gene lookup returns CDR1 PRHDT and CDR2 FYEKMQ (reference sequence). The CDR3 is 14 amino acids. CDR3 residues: CASSTQKSTDTQYF. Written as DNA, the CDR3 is TGTGCCAGCAGCACACAGAAAAGCACAGATACGCAGTATTTT.

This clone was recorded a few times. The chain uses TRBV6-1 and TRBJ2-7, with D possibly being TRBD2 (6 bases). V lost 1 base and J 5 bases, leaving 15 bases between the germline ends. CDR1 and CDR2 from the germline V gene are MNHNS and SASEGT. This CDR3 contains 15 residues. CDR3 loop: CASSEVGGSPHEQYF. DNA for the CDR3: TGTGCCAGCAGTGAAGTCGGGGGATCCCCCCACGAGCAGTACTTC.

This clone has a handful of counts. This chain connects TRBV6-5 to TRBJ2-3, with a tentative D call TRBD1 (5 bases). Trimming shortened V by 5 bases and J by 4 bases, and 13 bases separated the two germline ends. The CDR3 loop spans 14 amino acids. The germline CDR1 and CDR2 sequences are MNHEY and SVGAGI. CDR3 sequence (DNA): TGTGCCAGCAGTCCCCAGAAGGGGCCAGATACGCAGTATTTT. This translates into CASSPQKGPDTQYF.

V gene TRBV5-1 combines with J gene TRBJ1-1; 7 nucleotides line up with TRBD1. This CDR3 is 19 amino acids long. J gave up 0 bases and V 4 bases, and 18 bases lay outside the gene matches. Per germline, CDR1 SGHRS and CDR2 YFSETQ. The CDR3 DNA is TGCGCCAGCAGCGTGGTTCGACAGGGCGCCGTGCCCATGAACACTGAAGCTTTCTTT. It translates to CASSVVRQGAVPMNTEAFF.

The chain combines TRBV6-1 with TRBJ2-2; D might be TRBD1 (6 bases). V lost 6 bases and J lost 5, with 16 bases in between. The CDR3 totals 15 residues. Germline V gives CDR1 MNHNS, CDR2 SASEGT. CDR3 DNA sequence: TGTGCCAGCAGGGGGGCGGTAGATAGGACCGGGGAGCTGTTTTTT. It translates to CASRGAVDRTGELFF.

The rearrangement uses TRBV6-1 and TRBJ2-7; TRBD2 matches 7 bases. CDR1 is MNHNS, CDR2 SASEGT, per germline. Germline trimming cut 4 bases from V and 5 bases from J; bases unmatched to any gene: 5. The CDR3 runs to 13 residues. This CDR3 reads CASSGGGSHEQYF. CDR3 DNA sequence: TGTGCCAGCAGTGGGGGAGGGTCCCACGAGCAGTACTTC.

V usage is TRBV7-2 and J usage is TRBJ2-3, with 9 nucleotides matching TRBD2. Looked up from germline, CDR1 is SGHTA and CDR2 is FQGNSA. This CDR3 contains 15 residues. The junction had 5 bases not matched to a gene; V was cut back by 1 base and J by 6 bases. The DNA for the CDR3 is TGTGCCAGCAGCTTAGATAGCGGGAGTAGGGATACGCAGTATTTT. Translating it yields CASSLDSGSRDTQYF.

Here the CDR3 reads CAWSVPVTGAYEQYF. CDR3 DNA sequence: TGTGCCTGGAGTGTACCAGTGACAGGGGCCTACGAGCAGTACTTC. The chain has TRBV30 and TRBJ2-5; 8 nucleotides match TRBD1. The tail of the sequence fits TRBJ2-7 better, so the J call may be wrong. CDR1 and CDR2 (germline): GTSNPN, SVGIG (reference sequence). The CDR3 has 15 residues.

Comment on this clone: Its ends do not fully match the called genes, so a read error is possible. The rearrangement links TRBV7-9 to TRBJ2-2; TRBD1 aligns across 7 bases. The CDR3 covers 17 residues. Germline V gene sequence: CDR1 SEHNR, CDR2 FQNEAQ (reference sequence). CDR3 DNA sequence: TGTTCCAGCAGCTTACAAGGGGGCCCAACGAACACCGGGGAGCTGTTTTTT. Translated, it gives CSSSLQGGPTNTGELFF.

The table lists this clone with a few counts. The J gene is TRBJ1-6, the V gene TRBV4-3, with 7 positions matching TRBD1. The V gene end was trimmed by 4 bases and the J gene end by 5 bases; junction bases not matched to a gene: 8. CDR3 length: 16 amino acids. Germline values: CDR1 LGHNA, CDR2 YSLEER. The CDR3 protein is CASSLTGAWDNSPLHF. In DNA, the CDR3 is TGCGCCAGCAGCCTAACAGGGGCCTGGGATAATTCACCCCTCCACTTT.

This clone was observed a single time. CDR3 DNA sequence: TGTGCCAGCAGCTTTAATCCAACGGTGGAAAAACTGTTTTTT. This codes for CASSFNPTVEKLFF. The chain links TRBV5-8 to TRBJ1-4; D is unclear. V was trimmed by 2 bases and J by 8 bases, leaving 13 bases between them. This CDR3 spans 14 amino acids. CDR1 and CDR2 (germline): SGHTS, YDEGEE.

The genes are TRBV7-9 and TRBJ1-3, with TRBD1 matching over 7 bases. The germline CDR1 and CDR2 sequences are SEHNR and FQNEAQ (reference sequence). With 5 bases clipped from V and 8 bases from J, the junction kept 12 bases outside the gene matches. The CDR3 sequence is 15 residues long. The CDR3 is CASSRSTGLEDTIYF. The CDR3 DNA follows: TGTGCCAGCAGCCGGTCGACAGGGTTAGAGGACACCATATATTTT.

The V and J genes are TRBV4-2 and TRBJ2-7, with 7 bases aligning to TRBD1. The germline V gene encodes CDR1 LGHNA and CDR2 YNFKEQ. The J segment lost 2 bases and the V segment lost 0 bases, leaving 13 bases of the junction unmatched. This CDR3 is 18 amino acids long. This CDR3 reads CASSQDLGTAEFTYEQYF. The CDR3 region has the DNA TGTGCCAGCAGCCAAGATCTGGGGACAGCCGAGTTTACCTACGAGCAGTACTTC.

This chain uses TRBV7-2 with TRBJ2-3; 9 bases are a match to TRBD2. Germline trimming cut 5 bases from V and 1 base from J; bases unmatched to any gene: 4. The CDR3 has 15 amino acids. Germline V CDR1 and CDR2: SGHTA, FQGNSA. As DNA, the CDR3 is TGTGCCAGCAGCCGCGGGGGGGCGGGCACAGATACGCAGTATTTT. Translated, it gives CASSRGGAGTDTQYF. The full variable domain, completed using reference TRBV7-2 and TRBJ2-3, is GAGVSQSPSNKVTEKGKDVELRCDPISGHTALYWYRQSLGQGLEFLIYFQGNSAPDKSGLPSDRFSAERTGGSVSTLTIQRTQQEDSAVYLCASSRGGAGTDTQYFGPGTRLTVL.

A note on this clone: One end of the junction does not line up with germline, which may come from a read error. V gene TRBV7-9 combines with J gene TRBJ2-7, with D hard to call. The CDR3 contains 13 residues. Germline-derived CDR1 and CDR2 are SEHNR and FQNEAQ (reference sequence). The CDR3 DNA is TGTTCCAGCAGCTTAACGGCAGCAACAGTGCAGTACTTC. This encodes CSSSLTAATVQYF.

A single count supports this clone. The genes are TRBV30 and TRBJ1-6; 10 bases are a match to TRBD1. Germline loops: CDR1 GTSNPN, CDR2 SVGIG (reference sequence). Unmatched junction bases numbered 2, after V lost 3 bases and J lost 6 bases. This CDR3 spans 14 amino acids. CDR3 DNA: TGTGCCTGGAGGGGACAGGGGTTTAATTCACCCCTCCACTTT. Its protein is CAWRGQGFNSPLHF. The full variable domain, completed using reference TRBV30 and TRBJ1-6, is SQTIHQWPATLVQPVGSPLSLECTVEGTSNPNLYWYRQAAGRGLQLLFYSVGIGQISSEVPQNLSASRPQDRQFILSSKKLLLSDSGFYLCAWRGQGFNSPLHFGNGTRLTVT.

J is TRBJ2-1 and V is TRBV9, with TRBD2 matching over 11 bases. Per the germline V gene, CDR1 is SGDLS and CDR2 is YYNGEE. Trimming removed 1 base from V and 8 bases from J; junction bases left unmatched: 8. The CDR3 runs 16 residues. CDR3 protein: CASSVSRLAGKDEQFF. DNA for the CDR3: TGTGCCAGCAGCGTATCCCGACTAGCGGGGAAGGATGAGCAGTTCTTC.

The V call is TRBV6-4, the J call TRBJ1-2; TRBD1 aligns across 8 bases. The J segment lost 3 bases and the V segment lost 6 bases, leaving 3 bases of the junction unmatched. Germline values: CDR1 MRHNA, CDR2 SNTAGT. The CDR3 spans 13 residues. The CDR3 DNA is TGTGCCAGCAGCCCACAGGGGGACTATGGCTACACCTTC. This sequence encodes CASSPQGDYGYTF.

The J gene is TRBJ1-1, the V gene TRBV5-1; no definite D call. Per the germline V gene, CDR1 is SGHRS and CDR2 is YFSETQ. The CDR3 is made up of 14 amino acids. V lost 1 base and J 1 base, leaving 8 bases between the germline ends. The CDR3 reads CASSLFAENTEAFF. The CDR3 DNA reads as TGCGCCAGCAGCTTGTTCGCGGAGAACACTGAAGCTTTCTTT.